This T cell receptor beta chain derives from a study of T cell responses to AZD1222 COVID-19 vaccine. The CDR3 runs to 12 residues. The V and J ends lost 5 bases and 7 bases respectively, with 11 bases between them. From germline, CDR1 is SGHVS and CDR2 FQNEAQ. Assay used: immunoSEQ multiplex PCR; TCRdb lists only in-frame clones, some missing. In the table there are some 200,000 clones, 92% of which are singletons. This sample comprised peripheral blood, obtained on day 0 of AZD1222 vaccination. This sequence joins TRBV7-8 and TRBJ2-5; D ambiguous. The TCR was taken from an adult in good health. The CDR3 DNA sequence: TGTGCCAGCAGCCCGAGTATCGGGACCCAGTACTTC. Translated: CASSPSIGTQYF.